One and the same sample provided the 9 T cell receptor beta chains below, sequenced in a study of blood T cell repertoires in COVID-19. Repertoires were generated with immunoSEQ multiplex PCR, while TCRdb's copy carries only in-frame clones and drops some. Found here are approximately 330,000 clones, roughly 90% of them singletons; the top ten hold around 4%. Sequenced sample: peripheral blood. The receptors come from a woman between 45 and 65 years old with active or convalescent COVID-19.

J is TRBJ2-1 and V is TRBV6-5; D may be TRBD1 (5 bases). V lost 8 bases and J 3 bases, leaving 14 bases between the germline ends. Looked up from germline, CDR1 is MNHEY and CDR2 is SVGAGI. This CDR3 region has 14 residues. This chain's CDR3 is CASSTGGYYNEQFF. The CDR3, as DNA: TGTGCCAGCTCCACAGGCGGATACTACAATGAGCAGTTCTTC.

The V call is TRBV28, the J call TRBJ1-2, with D unclear. This CDR3 is 14 amino acids long. CDR1 is MDHEN, CDR2 SYDVKM, per germline. V lost 5 bases to trimming and J lost 2 bases, with 12 bases between them. The CDR3 nucleotides are TGTGCCAGCAGTCTCGATACTACAAACTATGGCTACACCTTC. Amino acid sequence: CASSLDTTNYGYTF.

For the CDR3, the DNA is TGTGCCAGCACACCGACACCGACCCAGGGAGGGGAGCTGTTTTTT. It is translated as CASTPTPTQGGELFF. This chain joins TRBV9 and TRBJ2-2; perhaps TRBD1 as D (5 bases). Germline values: CDR1 SGDLS, CDR2 YYNGEE. V shed 6 bases and J shed 8 bases, with 20 bases lying between them. CDR3 length: 15 amino acids. The full variable domain, its missing parts supplied by reference TRBV9 and TRBJ2-2, is DSGVTQTPKHLITATGQRVTLRCSPRSGDLSVYWYQQSLDQGLQFLIQYYNGEERAKGNILERFSAQQFPDLHSELNLSSLELGDSALYFCASTPTPTQGGELFFGEGSRLTVL.

V and J are TRBV28 and TRBJ2-7; D unclear. CDR1 MDHEN and CDR2 SYDVKM come from the germline V gene. The V end lost 8 bases, the J end lost 0 bases, and 8 bases lay between the germline ends. This CDR3 region has 12 residues. The CDR3 region is CASLTSSYEQYF. Written as DNA, the CDR3 is TGTGCCAGCCTTACCAGCTCCTACGAGCAGTACTTC.

This clone came up once. This chain connects TRBV6-2 or TRBV6-3 to TRBJ2-4; 9 bases line up with TRBD1. Germline assignment: CDR1 MNHEY and CDR2 SVGEGT. V shed 0 bases, J shed 0 bases, and the junction held 12 bases outside the gene matches. This CDR3 has 20 amino acids. The CDR3 here is CASSYSKGQGVFLAKNIQYF. CDR3 DNA: TGTGCCAGCAGTTACTCCAAGGGACAGGGAGTGTTCCTAGCCAAAAACATTCAGTACTTC.

The chain employs TRBV29-1 and TRBJ1-3, with 7 positions matching TRBD1. This CDR3 contains 12 residues. Germline-derived CDR1 and CDR2 are SQVTM and ANQGSEA. J gave up 9 bases and V 7 bases, and 9 bases lay outside the gene matches. The CDR3 DNA sequence: TGCAGCGCCGCGGGACAGCTGGGCACCATATATTTT. Protein: CSAAGQLGTIYF.

The chain couples TRBV15 to TRBJ1-2; D might be TRBD1 (6 bases). The V and J ends lost 2 bases and 6 bases respectively, with 25 bases between them. CDR3 length: 18 residues. Germline V gene data show CDR1 as LNHNV and CDR2 as YYDKDF (reference sequence). The CDR3 loop reads CATSRLDSKGHKRNGYTF. For the CDR3, the DNA is TGTGCCACCAGCAGACTGGATTCTAAGGGACATAAGCGCAATGGCTACACCTTC. Based on the CDR3 plus reference TRBV15 and TRBJ1-2, the full variable domain is DAMVIQNPRYQVTQFGKPVTLSCSQTLNHNVMYWYQQKSSQAPKLLFHYYDKDFNNEADTPDNFQSRRPNTSFCFLDIRSPGLGDTAMYLCATSRLDSKGHKRNGYTFGSGTRLTVV.

The chain joins TRBV6-5 to TRBJ2-1; 7 nucleotides align to TRBD2. Per the germline V gene, CDR1 is MNHEY and CDR2 is SVGAGI. The CDR3 runs to 16 residues. Trimming removed 2 bases from V and 9 bases from J; junction bases left unmatched: 13. CDR3 loop: CASSYAYERDRLEQFF. The DNA of the CDR3 is TGTGCCAGCAGTTACGCCTATGAGCGGGATCGGCTTGAGCAGTTCTTC.

The gene calls are TRBV30 and TRBJ2-7; possible D gene TRBD2, 7 bases. Looked up from germline, CDR1 is GTSNPN and CDR2 is SVGIG (reference sequence). V lost 2 bases and J lost 0, with 20 bases in between. The CDR3 loop spans 17 amino acids. Written as DNA, the CDR3 is TGTGCCTGGAGTCCCGGAGGGGGGGGCCAAGTCTCCTACGAGCAGTACTTC. Its protein product is CAWSPGGGGQVSYEQYF.